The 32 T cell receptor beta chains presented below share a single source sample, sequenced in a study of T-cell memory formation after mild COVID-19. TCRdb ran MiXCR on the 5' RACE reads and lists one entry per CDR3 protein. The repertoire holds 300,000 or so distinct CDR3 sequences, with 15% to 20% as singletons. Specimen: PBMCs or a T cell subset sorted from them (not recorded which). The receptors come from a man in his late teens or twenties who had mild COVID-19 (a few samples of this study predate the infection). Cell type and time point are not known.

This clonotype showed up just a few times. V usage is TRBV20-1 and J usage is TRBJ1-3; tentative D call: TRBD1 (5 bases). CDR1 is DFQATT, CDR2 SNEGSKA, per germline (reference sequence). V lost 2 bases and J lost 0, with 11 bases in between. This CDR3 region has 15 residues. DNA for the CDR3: TGCAGTGCTAGACCCCGGGGGAGCTCTGGAAACACCATATATTTT. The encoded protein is CSARPRGSSGNTIYF.

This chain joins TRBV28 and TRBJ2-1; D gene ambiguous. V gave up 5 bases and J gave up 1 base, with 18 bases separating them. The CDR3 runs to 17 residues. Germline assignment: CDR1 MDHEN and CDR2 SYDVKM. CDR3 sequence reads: CASSTFPRTGSYNEQFF. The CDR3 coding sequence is TGTGCCAGCAGTACCTTCCCCCGGACCGGGTCCTACAATGAGCAGTTCTTC. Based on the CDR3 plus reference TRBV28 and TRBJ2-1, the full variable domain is DVKVTQSSRYLVKRTGEKVFLECVQDMDHENMFWYRQDPGLGLRLIYFSYDVKMKEKGDIPEGYSVSREKKERFSLILESASTNQTSMYLCASSTFPRTGSYNEQFFGPGTRLTVL.

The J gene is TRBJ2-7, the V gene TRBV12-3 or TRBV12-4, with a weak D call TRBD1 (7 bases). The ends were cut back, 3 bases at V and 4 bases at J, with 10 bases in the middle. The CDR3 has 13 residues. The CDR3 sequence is CASSFPGGYEQYF. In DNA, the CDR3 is TGTGCCAGCAGTTTCCCAGGGGGGTACGAGCAGTACTTC.

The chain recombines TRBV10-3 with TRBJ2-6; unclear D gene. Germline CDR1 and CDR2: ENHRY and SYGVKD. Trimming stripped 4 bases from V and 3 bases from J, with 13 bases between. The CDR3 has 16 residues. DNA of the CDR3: TGTGCCATCAGTGCATCCTCTAGGGTTGGGGCCAACGTCCTGACTTTC. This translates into CAISASSRVGANVLTF.

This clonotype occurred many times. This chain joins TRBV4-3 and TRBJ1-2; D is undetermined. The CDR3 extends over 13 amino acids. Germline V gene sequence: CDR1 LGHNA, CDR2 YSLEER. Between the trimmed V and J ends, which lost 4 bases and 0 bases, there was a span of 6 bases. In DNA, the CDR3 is TGCGCCAGCAGCCTCGGCGCTAACTATGGCTACACCTTC. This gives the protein CASSLGANYGYTF.

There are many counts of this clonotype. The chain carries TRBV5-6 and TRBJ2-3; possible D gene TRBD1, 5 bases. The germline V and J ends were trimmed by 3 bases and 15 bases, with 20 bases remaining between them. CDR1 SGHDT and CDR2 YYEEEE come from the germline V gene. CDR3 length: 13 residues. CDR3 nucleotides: TGTGCCAGCAGCTCTCCAGGGTTTCTAGGTGCCTATTTT. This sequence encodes CASSSPGFLGAYF.

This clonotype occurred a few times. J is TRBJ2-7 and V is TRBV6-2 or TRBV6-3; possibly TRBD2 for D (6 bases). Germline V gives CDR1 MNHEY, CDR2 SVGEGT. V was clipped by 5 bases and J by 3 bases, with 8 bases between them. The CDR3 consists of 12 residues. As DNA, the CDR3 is TGTGCCAGCAGTCGGACTATCTACGAGCAGTACGTC. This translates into CASSRTIYEQYV.

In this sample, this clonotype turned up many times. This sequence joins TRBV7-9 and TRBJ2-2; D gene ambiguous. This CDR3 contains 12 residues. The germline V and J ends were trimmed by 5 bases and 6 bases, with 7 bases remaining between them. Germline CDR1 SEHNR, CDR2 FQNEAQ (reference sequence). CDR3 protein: CASSALAGELFF. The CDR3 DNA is TGTGCCAGCAGCGCCCTCGCCGGGGAGCTGTTTTTT.

In DNA form, the CDR3 reads TGCAGTGCTAGAGTGGGGAGGGGGGCCACCGGGGAGCTGTTTTTT. This codes for CSARVGRGATGELFF. The rearrangement links TRBV20-1 to TRBJ2-2; TRBD2 might be the D (7 bases). The CDR3 is 15 residues long. With 1 base removed from V and 4 bases from J, the gap between germline ends came to 13 bases. In germline, CDR1 is DFQATT, CDR2 SNEGSKA (reference sequence).

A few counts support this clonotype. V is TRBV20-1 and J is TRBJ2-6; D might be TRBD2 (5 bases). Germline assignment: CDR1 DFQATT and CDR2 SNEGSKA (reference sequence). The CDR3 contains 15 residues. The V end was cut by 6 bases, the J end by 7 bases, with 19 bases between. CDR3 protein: CSARGRSAFANVLTF. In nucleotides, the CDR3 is TGCAGTGCCCGAGGGCGATCCGCTTTCGCCAACGTCCTGACTTTC.

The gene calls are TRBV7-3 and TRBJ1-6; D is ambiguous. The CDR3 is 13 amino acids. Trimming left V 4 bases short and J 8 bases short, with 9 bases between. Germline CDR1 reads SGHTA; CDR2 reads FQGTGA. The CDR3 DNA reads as TGTGCCAGCAGCTATGACCGGGATTCACCCCTCCACTTT. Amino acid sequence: CASSYDRDSPLHF.

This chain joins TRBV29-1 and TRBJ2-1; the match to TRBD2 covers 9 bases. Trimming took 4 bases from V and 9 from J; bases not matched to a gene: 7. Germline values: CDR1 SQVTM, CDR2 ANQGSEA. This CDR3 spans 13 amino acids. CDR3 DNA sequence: TGCAGCGTTGTTGGCGGGGGGGCCACTGAGCAGTTCTTC. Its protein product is CSVVGGGATEQFF.

The CDR3: CASSVRPSGVPDTQYF. The CDR3 nucleotides are TGTGCCAGCAGCGTACGCCCTAGCGGGGTCCCAGATACGCAGTATTTT. The chain carries TRBV9 and TRBJ2-3, with 9 bases identical to TRBD2. The junction had 7 bases not matched to a gene; V was cut back by 1 base and J by 4 bases. The CDR3 extends over 16 amino acids. CDR1 and CDR2 from the germline V gene are SGDLS and YYNGEE.

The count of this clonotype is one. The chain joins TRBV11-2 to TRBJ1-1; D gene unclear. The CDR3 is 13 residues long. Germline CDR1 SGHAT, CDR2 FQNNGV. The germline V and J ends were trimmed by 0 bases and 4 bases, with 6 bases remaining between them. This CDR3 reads CASSLEIGTEAFF. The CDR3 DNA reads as TGTGCCAGCAGCTTAGAGATCGGCACTGAAGCTTTCTTT.

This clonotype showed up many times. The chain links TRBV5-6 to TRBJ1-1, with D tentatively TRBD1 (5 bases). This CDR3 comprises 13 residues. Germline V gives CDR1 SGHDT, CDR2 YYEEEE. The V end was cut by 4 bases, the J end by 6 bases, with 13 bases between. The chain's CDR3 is CASSPTGVPEAFF. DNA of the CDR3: TGTGCCAGCAGCCCCACGGGGGTTCCTGAAGCTTTCTTT.

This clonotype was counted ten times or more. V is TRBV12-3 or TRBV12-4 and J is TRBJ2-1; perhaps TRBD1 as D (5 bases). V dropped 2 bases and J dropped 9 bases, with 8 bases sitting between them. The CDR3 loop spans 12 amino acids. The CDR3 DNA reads TGTGCCAGCAGTTTACAGGGCAGTGAGCAGTTCTTC. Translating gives CASSLQGSEQFF.

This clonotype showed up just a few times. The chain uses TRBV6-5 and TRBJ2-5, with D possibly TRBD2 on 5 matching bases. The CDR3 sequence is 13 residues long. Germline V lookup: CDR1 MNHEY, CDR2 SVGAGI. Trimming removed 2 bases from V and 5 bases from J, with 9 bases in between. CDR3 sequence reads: CASSYDRGETQYF. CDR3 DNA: TGTGCCAGCAGTTACGATAGAGGGGAGACCCAGTACTTC.

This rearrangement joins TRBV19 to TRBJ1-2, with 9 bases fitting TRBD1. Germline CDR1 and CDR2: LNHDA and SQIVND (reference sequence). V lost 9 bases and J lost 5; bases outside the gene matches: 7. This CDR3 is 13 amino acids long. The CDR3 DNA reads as TGTGCCAGCCGGGACAGGGATGTTTATGGCTACACCTTC. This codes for CASRDRDVYGYTF. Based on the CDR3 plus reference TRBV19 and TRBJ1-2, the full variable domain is DGGITQSPKYLFRKEGQNVTLSCEQNLNHDAMYWYRQDPGQGLRLIYYSQIVNDFQKGDIAEGYSVSREKKESFPLTVTSAQKNPTAFYLCASRDRDVYGYTFGSGTRLTVV.

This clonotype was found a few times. The CDR3 DNA reads TGTGCCATCAGTGACTCTCGAAGCACAGATACGCAGTATTTT. This sequence encodes CAISDSRSTDTQYF. J is TRBJ2-3 and V is TRBV10-3; no reliable D call. This CDR3 is 14 amino acids long. V lost 3 bases and J lost 0, with 7 bases in between. CDR1 ENHRY and CDR2 SYGVKD come from the germline V gene.

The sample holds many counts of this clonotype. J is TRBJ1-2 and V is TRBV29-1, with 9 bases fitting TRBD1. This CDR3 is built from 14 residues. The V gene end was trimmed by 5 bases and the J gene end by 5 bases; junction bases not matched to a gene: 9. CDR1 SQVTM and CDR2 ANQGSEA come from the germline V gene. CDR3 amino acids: CSVYPLGQGYGYTF. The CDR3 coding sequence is TGCAGCGTTTACCCTCTAGGACAGGGGTATGGCTACACCTTC.

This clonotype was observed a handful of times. This CDR3 is CAWGTGTEAFF. The CDR3 nucleotides are TGTGCCTGGGGAACGGGGACTGAAGCTTTCTTT. The chain combines TRBV30 with TRBJ1-1; D is undetermined. Trimming took off 5 bases at V and 5 bases at J, with 9 bases between the two ends. This CDR3 contains 11 residues. Germline assignment: CDR1 GTSNPN and CDR2 SVGIG (reference sequence). Full variable domain (missing parts from reference TRBV30 and TRBJ1-1): SQTIHQWPATLVQPVGSPLSLECTVEGTSNPNLYWYRQAAGRGLQLLFYSVGIGQISSEVPQNLSASRPQDRQFILSSKKLLLSDSGFYLCAWGTGTEAFFGQGTRLTVV.

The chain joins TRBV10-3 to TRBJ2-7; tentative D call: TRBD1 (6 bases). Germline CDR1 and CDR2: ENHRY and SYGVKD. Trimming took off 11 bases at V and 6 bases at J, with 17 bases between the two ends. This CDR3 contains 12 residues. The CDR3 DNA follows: TGTGCCCCCTCGGCAGGGGTCGGCGAGCAGTACGTC. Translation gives CAPSAGVGEQYV.

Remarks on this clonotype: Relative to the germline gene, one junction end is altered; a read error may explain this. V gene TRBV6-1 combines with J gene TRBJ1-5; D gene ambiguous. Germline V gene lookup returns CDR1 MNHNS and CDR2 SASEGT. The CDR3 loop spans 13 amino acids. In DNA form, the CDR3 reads TGTGCCGGCAGCACCCAGAGCAATCAGCCCCAGCATTTT. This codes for CAGSTQSNQPQHF.

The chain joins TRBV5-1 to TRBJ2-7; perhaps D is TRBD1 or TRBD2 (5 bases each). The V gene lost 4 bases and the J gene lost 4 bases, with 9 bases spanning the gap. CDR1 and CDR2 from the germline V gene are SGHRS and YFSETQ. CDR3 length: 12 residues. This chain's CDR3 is CASSEGIYEQYF. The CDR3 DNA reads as TGCGCCAGCAGCGAGGGGATATACGAGCAGTACTTC.

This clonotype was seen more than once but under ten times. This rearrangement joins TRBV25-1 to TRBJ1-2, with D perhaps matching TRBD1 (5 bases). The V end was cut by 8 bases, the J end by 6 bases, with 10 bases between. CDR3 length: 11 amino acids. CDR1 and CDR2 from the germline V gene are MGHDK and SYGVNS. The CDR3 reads CASAWGDGYTF. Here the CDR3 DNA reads TGTGCCAGCGCCTGGGGGGATGGCTACACCTTC.

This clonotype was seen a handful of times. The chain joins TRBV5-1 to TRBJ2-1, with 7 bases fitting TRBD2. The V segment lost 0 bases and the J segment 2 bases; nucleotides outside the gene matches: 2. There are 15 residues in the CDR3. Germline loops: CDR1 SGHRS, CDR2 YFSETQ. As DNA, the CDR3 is TGCGCCAGCAGCTTGGCTAGCGGAGCCTACAATGAGCAGTTCTTC. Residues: CASSLASGAYNEQFF.

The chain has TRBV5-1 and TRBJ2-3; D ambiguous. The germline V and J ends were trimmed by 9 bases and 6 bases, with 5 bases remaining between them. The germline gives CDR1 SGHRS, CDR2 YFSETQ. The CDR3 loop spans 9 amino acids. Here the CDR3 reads CAKWDTQYF. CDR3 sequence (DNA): TGCGCCAAATGGGATACGCAGTATTTT.

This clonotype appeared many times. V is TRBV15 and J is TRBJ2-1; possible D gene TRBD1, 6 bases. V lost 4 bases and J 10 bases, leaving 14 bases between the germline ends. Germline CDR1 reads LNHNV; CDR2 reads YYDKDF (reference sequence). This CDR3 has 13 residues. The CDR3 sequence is CATSKIQGWEQFF. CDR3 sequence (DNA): TGTGCCACCAGCAAAATACAGGGTTGGGAGCAGTTCTTC.

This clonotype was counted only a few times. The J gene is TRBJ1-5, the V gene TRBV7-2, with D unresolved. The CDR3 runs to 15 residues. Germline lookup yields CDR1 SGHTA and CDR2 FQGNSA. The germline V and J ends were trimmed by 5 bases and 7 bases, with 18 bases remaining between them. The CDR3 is CASSPFLAGGQPQHF. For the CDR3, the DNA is TGTGCCAGCAGCCCTTTCTTGGCCGGCGGGCAGCCCCAGCATTTT.

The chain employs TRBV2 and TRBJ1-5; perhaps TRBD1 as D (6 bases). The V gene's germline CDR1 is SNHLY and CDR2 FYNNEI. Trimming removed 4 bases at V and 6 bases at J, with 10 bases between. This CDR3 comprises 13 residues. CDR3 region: CASSVGGRQPQHF. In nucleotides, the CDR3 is TGTGCCAGCAGTGTGGGGGGGCGTCAGCCCCAGCATTTT. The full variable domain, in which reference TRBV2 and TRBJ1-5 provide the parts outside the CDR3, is EPEVTQTPSHQVTQMGQEVILRCVPISNHLYFYWYRQILGQKVEFLVSFYNNEISEKSEIFDDQFSVERPDGSNFTLKIRSTKLEDSAMYFCASSVGGRQPQHFGDGTRLSIL.

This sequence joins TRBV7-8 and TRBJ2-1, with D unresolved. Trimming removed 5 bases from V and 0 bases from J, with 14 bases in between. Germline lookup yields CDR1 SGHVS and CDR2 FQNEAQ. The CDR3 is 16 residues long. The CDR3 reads CASSPSERSSYNEQFF. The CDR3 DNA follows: TGTGCCAGCAGCCCCAGTGAACGTAGCTCCTACAATGAGCAGTTCTTC.

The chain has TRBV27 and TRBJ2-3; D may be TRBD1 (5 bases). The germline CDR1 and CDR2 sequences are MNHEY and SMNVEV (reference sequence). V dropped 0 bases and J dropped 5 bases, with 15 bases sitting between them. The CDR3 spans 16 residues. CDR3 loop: CASSLSMLRAGDTQYF. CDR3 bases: TGTGCCAGCAGTTTATCTATGCTCAGGGCCGGAGATACGCAGTATTTT.